The 30 T cell receptor beta chains presented below share a single source sample, sequenced in a study of tumor-infiltrating lymphocytes in primary liver carcinoma. In addition to blood RNA drawn from unsorted whole blood, germline DNA was extracted. With a constant-region primer, TCR beta cDNA was made from approximately 520 ng of total RNA. Sequencing libraries for TCR beta derived from three nested multiplex PCR rounds that used slightly modified ARM-PCR. TRBV1-TRBV30 forward primers paired with a C-beta reverse primer drove the first two PCR rounds, about 10 cycles each. Each CDR3 protein gets one entry after TCRdb re-called the multiplex PCR reads with MiXCR. The data show over 250,000 distinct CDR3 sequences, 58% seen once. Sample: peripheral blood. These receptors all stem from a woman between 25 and 40 years old with primary liver carcinoma and hepatitis B virus infection.

The genes are TRBV7-8 and TRBJ2-7; D is possibly TRBD2 (6 bases). This CDR3 has 15 residues. Trimming took 5 bases from V and 1 from J, leaving 15 bases between them. CDR1 is SGHVS, CDR2 FQNEAQ, per germline. The chain's CDR3 is CASSQTSWGSYEQYF. CDR3 coding DNA: TGTGCCAGCAGCCAAACTAGCTGGGGGTCCTACGAGCAGTACTTC.

This clonotype has only one observation. The gene calls are TRBV11-3 and TRBJ2-1, with D possibly TRBD2 on 6 matching bases. The ends were cut back, 6 bases at V and 9 bases at J, with 15 bases in the middle. The germline gives CDR1 SGHNT, CDR2 YENEEA. This CDR3 has 13 amino acids. CDR3 sequence: CASRLRGAGEQFF. CDR3 nucleotides: TGTGCCAGCAGGTTAAGGGGAGCGGGTGAGCAGTTCTTC.

This chain links TRBV7-9 with TRBJ1-2, with 10 bases lining up with TRBD1. V shed 5 bases and J 2 bases; nucleotides not matched to a gene: 2. The germline V gene has CDR1 SEHNR and CDR2 FQNEAQ (reference sequence). The CDR3 covers 14 residues. CDR3 sequence reads: CASSPDRGNYGYTF. The DNA for the CDR3 is TGTGCCAGCAGCCCGGACAGGGGGAACTATGGCTACACCTTC.

This clonotype was observed at least ten times. The rearrangement joins TRBV5-5 to TRBJ2-7; D is uncertain. CDR1 is SGHKS and CDR2 is YYEKEE in the germline V gene (reference sequence). Trimming took 1 base from V and 0 from J, leaving 8 bases between them. CDR3 length: 14 residues. The CDR3 DNA reads as TGTGCCAGCAGCTTGCAGCAGAGCTCCTACGAGCAGTACTTC. This sequence encodes CASSLQQSSYEQYF.

The V gene is TRBV6-2 or TRBV6-3, the J gene TRBJ2-3; D is undetermined. CDR1 is MNHEY, CDR2 SVGEGT, per germline. This CDR3 region has 13 residues. Trimming shortened V by 4 bases and J by 1 base, and 6 bases separated the two germline ends. As DNA, the CDR3 is TGTGCCAGCAGTTTTTCCCGCACAGATACGCAGTATTTT. It encodes CASSFSRTDTQYF.

The chain couples TRBV6-5 to TRBJ1-6; D unresolved. Between the trimmed V and J ends, which lost 8 bases and 7 bases, there was a span of 12 bases. The germline gives CDR1 MNHEY, CDR2 SVGAGI. This CDR3 contains 13 residues. The CDR3 loop reads CASCRGNNSPLHF. The CDR3 coding sequence is TGTGCCAGCTGCCGAGGGAACAATTCACCCCTCCACTTT.

The V call is TRBV11-2, the J call TRBJ2-7; 10 positions match TRBD2. Trimming cost V 2 bases and J 8 bases; bases outside gene matches: 9. This CDR3 is built from 15 residues. Germline CDR1 is SGHAT and CDR2 is FQNNGV. The CDR3 is CASSLTLAGASQQYF. CDR3 coding DNA: TGTGCCAGCAGCTTAACCCTAGCGGGGGCTAGCCAGCAGTACTTC. Complete variable domain (other parts from reference TRBV11-2 and TRBJ2-7): EAGVAQSPRYKIIEKRQSVAFWCNPISGHATLYWYQQILGQGPKLLIQFQNNGVVDDSQLPKDRFSAERLKGVDSTLKIQPAKLEDSAVYLCASSLTLAGASQQYFGPGTRLTVT.

For this clonotype: Germline is not matched at one junction end, which may reflect a read error. CDR3 sequence: CSVGSGSRSDKQYF. CDR3 nucleotides: TGCAGCGTTGGTAGCGGGAGCCGGTCAGATAAGCAGTATTTT. This chain joins TRBV29-1 and TRBJ2-3, with 9 bases aligning to TRBD2. The CDR3 runs to 14 residues. Germline loops: CDR1 SQVTM, CDR2 ANQGSEA.

Only a few counts were recorded for this clonotype. The chain has TRBV6-2 or TRBV6-3 and TRBJ2-5, with D hard to call. Trimming stripped 6 bases from V and 5 bases from J, with 22 bases between. The CDR3 is 16 residues long. The germline gives CDR1 MNHEY, CDR2 SVGEGT. CDR3 sequence: CASSPPGPRRRETQYF. CDR3 in DNA: TGTGCCAGCAGCCCTCCTGGACCTCGCCGGCGGGAGACCCAGTACTTC.

This clonotype came up many times. This chain connects TRBV29-1 to TRBJ2-3; a possible D gene is TRBD2 (6 bases). CDR1 and CDR2 from the germline V gene are SQVTM and ANQGSEA. The CDR3 totals 13 residues. Trimming removed 2 bases at V and 2 bases at J, with 8 bases between. The CDR3 DNA sequence: TGCAGCGTTGAACGGGACTCCACAGATACGCAGTATTTT. It specifies CSVERDSTDTQYF.

CDR3 in amino acids: CSVDRRDGPYNEQFF. CDR3 DNA: TGCAGCGTCGATCGCCGGGACGGGCCCTACAATGAGCAGTTCTTC. The rearrangement uses TRBV29-1 and TRBJ2-1, with D possibly called TRBD1 or TRBD2 (5 bases each). Germline V gives CDR1 SQVTM, CDR2 ANQGSEA. V was cut by 6 bases and J by 2 bases, with 17 bases left in between. The CDR3 has 15 residues.

The J gene is TRBJ1-1, the V gene TRBV6-2 or TRBV6-3, with D unclear. Trimming shortened V by 4 bases and J by 1 base, and 13 bases separated the two germline ends. Germline CDR1 reads MNHEY; CDR2 reads SVGEGT. The length of the CDR3 is 15 residues. DNA for the CDR3: TGTGCCAGCAGTTTCCCAATTACCAGGAACACTGAAGCTTTCTTT. The encoded protein is CASSFPITRNTEAFF.

A remark on this clonotype: The conserved closing phenylalanine or tryptophan is absent in this CDR3, likely reflecting a read error. This chain links TRBV6-2 or TRBV6-3 with TRBJ2-7; 14 bases agree with TRBD2. CDR3 size: 16 residues. The germline V gene has CDR1 MNHEY and CDR2 SVGEGT. The CDR3 nucleotides are TGTGCCGGCAGTTACGGGACTAGCGGGAGAGTGTACGAGCAGTACTCC. Residues: CAGSYGTSGRVYEQYS.

To note about this clonotype: One end of the junction fails to match germline, which may point to a read error. The chain couples TRBV11-1 to TRBJ2-2; a possible D gene is TRBD2 (5 bases). Germline V gene lookup returns CDR1 SGHAT and CDR2 FQDESV (reference sequence). There are 13 residues in the CDR3. The DNA of the CDR3 is TGTGCCAGCAGCTTAACCAACACCGGGGAACTGGCTTTT. This translates into CASSLTNTGELAF.

This clonotype turned up a few times. The V call is TRBV7-9, the J call TRBJ2-1; TRBD2 is a possible D gene (6 bases). Germline CDR1 and CDR2: SEHNR and FQNEAQ (reference sequence). Trimming stripped 1 base from V and 6 bases from J, with 16 bases between. The CDR3 extends over 16 amino acids. CDR3 sequence (DNA): TGTGCCAGCAGCTTAGAAATTTGGGGGAGGATCAATGAGCAGTTCTTC. This sequence encodes CASSLEIWGRINEQFF.

On this clonotype itself: The conserved final phenylalanine or tryptophan is absent from the CDR3, which likely points to a read error. It is unclear where the CDR3 begins or ends on the DNA, so no DNA is shown, and the CDR3 is as TCRdb lists it. The chain has TRBV28 and TRBJ1-2. The CDR3 has 16 residues if both end residues are counted. The germline V gene has CDR1 MDHEN and CDR2 SYDVKM. The chain's CDR3 is CASSLHSNRGIGVHTC.

This clonotype is a singleton in its sample. An end of the junction does not agree with germline; a read error may underlie this. The chain employs TRBV28 and TRBJ2-1; D gene uncertain. Looked up from germline, CDR1 is MDHEN and CDR2 is SYDVKM. This CDR3 contains 12 residues. DNA for the CDR3: TGTGCCAGCAGTTTATTGATAGGTGAGCAGCTCTTC. It encodes CASSLLIGEQLF.

Of note for this clonotype: No conserved phenylalanine or tryptophan is present at the end of the CDR3, so a read error is the likely explanation. The chain combines TRBV15 with TRBJ2-4, with D possibly being TRBD2 (6 bases). The CDR3 extends over 19 amino acids. CDR1 is LNHNV, CDR2 YYDKDF, per germline (reference sequence). Trimming removed 0 bases at V and 2 bases at J, with 20 bases between. Here the CDR3 reads CATSRDIASVAPPKNIQYI. The CDR3 DNA is TGTGCCACCAGCAGAGATATTGCTAGCGTGGCCCCTCCCAAAAACATTCAGTACATC.

The rearrangement joins TRBV7-9 to TRBJ2-3; no firm D call. The germline CDR1 and CDR2 sequences are SEHNR and FQNEAQ (reference sequence). V was clipped by 4 bases and J by 4 bases, with 15 bases between them. This CDR3 comprises 15 residues. The CDR3 DNA is TGTGCCAGCAGCTCCGGTTATGGAGAGGCAGATACGCAGTATTTT. Amino acid sequence: CASSSGYGEADTQYF.

This clonotype was observed at least ten times. The genes are TRBV4-3 and TRBJ2-5, with D hard to call. Trimming took 6 bases from V and 0 from J, leaving 17 bases between them. Germline V lookup: CDR1 LGHNA, CDR2 YSLEER. The CDR3 sequence is 16 residues long. The CDR3 nucleotides are TGCGCCAGCAGTCTTAATAGTTTCCCGTACCAAGAGACCCAGTACTTC. Residues: CASSLNSFPYQETQYF.

A remark on this clonotype: Mismatch with germline at one junction end may stem from a read error. Here the CDR3 DNA reads TGTGCCAGCAGTTACTTAACCGGGCCTCCAAATGGAAAACTGTTTTTT. This sequence encodes CASSYLTGPPNGKLFF. V is TRBV6-6 and J is TRBJ1-4; D call uncertain. Germline values: CDR1 MNHNY, CDR2 SVGAGI (reference sequence). This CDR3 is 16 amino acids long.

As to this clonotype: This is likely a read error, given that the CDR3 carries no conserved phenylalanine or tryptophan at its end. The chain is built from TRBV11-2 and TRBJ2-5; unclear D gene. In germline, CDR1 is SGHAT, CDR2 FQNNGV. There are 12 residues in the CDR3. In DNA, the CDR3 is TGTGTCAGCAGCTTAGTAGGAGAGACCCAGTACTTG. Protein product: CVSSLVGETQYL.

For this clonotype: A much larger clone differs by one base, so this may be a read error. The V call is TRBV6-1, the J call TRBJ1-1, with D possibly TRBD1 on 5 matching bases. This CDR3 comprises 11 residues. Between the trimmed V and J ends, which lost 11 bases and 4 bases, there was a span of 11 bases. Germline assignment: CDR1 MNHNS and CDR2 SASEGT. CDR3 amino acids: CAGRRGTEAFF. Written as DNA, the CDR3 is TGTGCCGGCCGGAGGGGCACTGAAGCTTTCTTT.

The chain carries TRBV10-3 and TRBJ2-1; 10 positions agree with TRBD2. V lost 6 bases and J lost 9; bases outside the gene matches: 5. The CDR3 contains 13 residues. Germline-derived CDR1 and CDR2 are ENHRY and SYGVKD. CDR3 amino acids: CAIRASGSGEQFF. The CDR3 nucleotides read TGTGCCATCAGGGCTAGCGGGAGCGGTGAGCAGTTCTTC.

This clonotype was detected many times. This chain joins TRBV12-3 or TRBV12-4 and TRBJ2-1; no clear D gene. Deletions cut 5 bases from V and 7 bases from J, with 6 bases between. CDR3 size: 11 residues. This chain's CDR3 is CASSVLNEQFF. In DNA form, the CDR3 reads TGTGCCAGCAGTGTATTAAATGAGCAGTTCTTC.

This clonotype was seen a handful of times. Just one base apart from a much larger clone, this may be a read error. The rearrangement links TRBV6-5 to TRBJ2-7, with D possibly matching TRBD2 (6 bases). This CDR3 spans 15 amino acids. In germline, CDR1 is MNHEY, CDR2 SVGAGI. The V gene lost 5 bases and the J gene lost 0 bases, with 14 bases spanning the gap. Written as DNA, the CDR3 is TGTGCCAGCAGTCACACTAACGGGAGCTCCTACGAGCAGTACTTC. This codes for CASSHTNGSSYEQYF.

Comments on this clonotype: A much larger clone differs from this one at a single base, so this may be a read error. The chain couples TRBV6-5 to TRBJ1-1, with D tentatively TRBD1 (6 bases). The CDR3 sequence is 15 residues long. Germline CDR1 MNHEY, CDR2 SVGAGI. In DNA, the CDR3 is TGTACCAGCAGTTACGAGGGGGTACTGAACACTGAAGCTTTCTTT. Encoded protein: CTSSYEGVLNTEAFF.

The V gene is TRBV12-5, the J gene TRBJ2-1, with TRBD2 matching over 7 bases. The CDR3 extends over 15 amino acids. Trimming removed 7 bases from V and 5 bases from J; junction bases left unmatched: 11. In germline, CDR1 is LGHNT, CDR2 FRNRAP. The CDR3 nucleotides are TGTGCTAGTGCTTTATCCTTCGGGGGGAACAATGAGCAGTTCTTC. Protein product: CASALSFGGNNEQFF.

As concerns this clonotype: The CDR3 ends on some other residue instead of the conserved phenylalanine or tryptophan, so this is likely a read error. The chain combines TRBV29-1 with TRBJ1-1; the D gene is possibly TRBD1 (6 bases). The V end was cut by 7 bases, the J end by 1 base, with 19 bases between. The CDR3 is 15 residues long. Germline CDR1 is SQVTM and CDR2 is ANQGSEA. In DNA, the CDR3 is TGCAGCGCCATAGGGGGGGTTTGGACGAACACTGAAGCTTTCGTT. The encoded protein is CSAIGGVWTNTEAFV.

This clonotype has just a few counts. The junction departs from the called germline gene at one end, perhaps through a read error. This chain joins TRBV11-2 and TRBJ2-3; unclear D gene. Germline V gives CDR1 SGHAT, CDR2 FQNNGV. The CDR3 totals 14 residues. CDR3 residues: CASSLDTVTDTQYF. The CDR3 nucleotides are TGTGCCAGCAGCTTAGATACCGTCACAGATACCCAGTATTTT.